A selection of T cell receptor beta chains follows, all from one sample in a study of CXCR3-negative and CXCR3-positive naive CD8 T cells. TCRdb re-called the 5' RACE reads and catalogs CDR3 proteins one per entry, DNA excluded. The table lists about 89,000 distinct CDR3 sequences. The sequenced material came from naive CXCR3+ CD8+ T cells from blood. The receptor source for this set is a human donor in good health. Some clones in this sample may be carry-over from other donors' samples. The CDR3 runs from the conserved cysteine through the conserved F or W.

CDR3aa	len	j_gene	v_gene
CASSSTGQGAYEQYF	15	TRBJ2-7	TRBV2
CASSSNRVEQYF	12	TRBJ2-7	TRBV5-1
CATGEQGGYEQYF	13	TRBJ2-7	TRBV15
CASSFVSGRAGSGNEQFF	18	TRBJ2-1	TRBV12-3/TRBV12-4
CATSVNPRGVGTDTQYF	17	TRBJ2-3	TRBV15
CASSIARDRCPPTQYF	16	TRBJ2-5	TRBV19
CASSLATDDQPQHF	14	TRBJ1-5	TRBV12-3/TRBV12-4
CASSTGSTEAFF	12	TRBJ1-1	TRBV25-1
CASSFYADGPTYNSPLHF	18	TRBJ1-6	TRBV6-5
CASRSAFTGTTYGYTF	16	TRBJ1-2	TRBV28
CSAREGTGELFF	12	TRBJ2-2	TRBV20-1
CASSLVAGIYTGELFF	16	TRBJ2-2	TRBV7-6
CSVISGPGELFF	12	TRBJ2-2	TRBV29-1
CASSSISLTPRTGLYGYTF	19	TRBJ1-2	TRBV6-5
CASSYSRPGQGSSKNTGELFF	21	TRBJ2-2	TRBV6-5
CSARAWTGAQPQHF	14	TRBJ1-5	TRBV20-1
CSVGGGYQPQHF	12	TRBJ1-5	TRBV29-1
CASSLLHSNQPQHF	14	TRBJ1-5	TRBV28
CASSPGGSATGAFF	14	TRBJ1-1	TRBV9
CSARDDWWTEPTGELFF	17	TRBJ2-2	TRBV20-1
CASSLSDPTSLDTQYF	16	TRBJ2-3	TRBV3-1
CASSLVTSGYNEQFF	15	TRBJ2-1	TRBV27
CASSSTGFTEAFF	13	TRBJ1-1	TRBV7-6
CASSLTRQGINNEQFF	16	TRBJ2-1	TRBV7-8
CASSLALGDYEQFF	14	TRBJ2-1	TRBV7-6
CASSQSGGPEQFF	13	TRBJ2-1	TRBV7-9
CSVGGGTSYEQYF	13	TRBJ2-7	TRBV29-1
CASTSDEDTGELFF	14	TRBJ2-2	TRBV28
CSGMGQLGEQYF	12	TRBJ2-7	TRBV29-1
CASSDTPKYTEAFF	14	TRBJ1-1	TRBV28
CSARGRPGTYEQYF	14	TRBJ2-7	TRBV20-1
CSVDDRGVPGYTF	13	TRBJ1-2	TRBV29-1
CSASPGLASGELFF	14	TRBJ2-2	TRBV20-1
CSAGDIYEQYF	11	TRBJ2-7	TRBV29-1
CSGGQGENSNQPQHF	15	TRBJ1-5	TRBV29-1